A single sample gave rise to the 2 T cell receptor beta chains below, sequenced in a study of tissue T cells after allogeneic stem cell transplantation. Clones were sequenced by immunoSEQ multiplex PCR, and TCRdb holds only the in-frame ones, with some missing. This sample yields 20,000 to 25,000 clones, of which 60% to 80% are seen a single time; 0.35% to 0.5% belongs to the top ten. The source material was blood. The source is a female BALB/c mouse in good health. Mice of this strain are of MHC haplotype H2-d.

Of note for this clone: Genes here carry mouse names. The CDR3 end is not reached by the read, which stops 1 residue before it; the germline J gene fills it in. This rearrangement joins TRBV13-2 to TRBJ2-3; possible D gene TRBD2, 7 bases. The CDR3 spans 15 residues. CDR1 NNHNN and CDR2 SYGAGS come from the germline V gene (reference sequence). The V end was cut by 4 bases, the J end by 0 bases, with 12 bases between. The CDR3 sequence: CASGPLGASAETLYF. Partial CDR3 DNA: TGTGCCAGCGGTCCCCTGGGGGCTAGTGCAGAAACGCTGTAT.

Points on this clone: The gene names given are mouse names. The sequenced fragment ends 1 residue before the CDR3 boundary, so the rest is inferred from the germline J gene. This chain links TRBV4 with TRBJ2-4, with TRBD2 matching 8 bases. The V gene's germline CDR1 is LGHDT and CDR2 YNNKQL (reference sequence). Germline trimming cut 6 bases from V and 0 bases from J; bases unmatched to any gene: 5. This CDR3 is built from 15 residues. The CDR3 protein is CASRKDWGSQNTLYF. The DNA read from the CDR3 is TGTGCCAGCAGAAAAGACTGGGGTAGTCAAAACACCTTGTAC. The whole variable domain, remainder taken from reference TRBV4 and TRBJ2-4, is ETAVFQTPNYHVTQVGNEVSFNCKQTLGHDTMYWYKQDSKKLLKIMFSYNNKQLIVNETVPRRFSPQSSDKAHLNLRIKSVEPEDSAVYLCASRKDWGSQNTLYFGAGTRLSVL.